The 21 T cell receptor beta chains below all came from one sample that was sequenced in a study. From the 5' RACE reads, TCRdb called clonotypes with MiXCR, one entry per CDR3 protein. The sample yields over 45,000 distinct CDR3 sequences, roughly 28% seen once. Treg sorting used a CD4+CD25+CD127-/low gate. Sequencing used tumor-infiltrating Tregs sorted from the breast tumor. The source of these receptors is a female donor with breast cancer.

Notes on this clonotype: The CDR3 carries no conserved terminal phenylalanine or tryptophan, so it likely arises from a read error. The chain is built from TRBV20-1 and TRBJ1-2; D is possibly TRBD1 (6 bases). V was clipped by 5 bases and J by 3 bases, with 16 bases between them. Germline assignment: CDR1 DFQATT and CDR2 SNEGSKA (reference sequence). The CDR3 covers 14 residues. CDR3 bases: TGCAGTGCTGAGAATCCCGGGGGCGACTATGGCTACACCGTC. This sequence encodes CSAENPGGDYGYTV.

This rearrangement joins TRBV28 to TRBJ2-2; the D is unclear. Trimming left V 10 bases short and J 0 bases short, with 6 bases between. The germline V gene encodes CDR1 MDHEN and CDR2 SYDVKM. The CDR3 loop spans 12 amino acids. CDR3 coding DNA: TGTGCCACCATCGCGAACACCGGGGAGCTGTTTTTT. This translates into CATIANTGELFF.

This clonotype appeared a few times. The rearrangement joins TRBV12-3 or TRBV12-4 to TRBJ2-7; 7 bases fit TRBD1. Trimming at V came to 5 bases and at J to 4 bases, leaving 8 bases not matched to a gene. CDR3 length: 14 residues. The CDR3 loop is CASSPTGAIYEQYF. The DNA of the CDR3 is TGTGCCAGCAGTCCAACAGGGGCCATTTACGAGCAGTACTTC.

V gene TRBV20-1 combines with J gene TRBJ2-3; 10 bases are a match to TRBD2. The CDR3 is made up of 17 amino acids. Germline V gene sequence: CDR1 DFQATT, CDR2 SNEGSKA (reference sequence). The V gene end was trimmed by 2 bases and the J gene end by 2 bases; junction bases not matched to a gene: 10. CDR3 amino acids: CSARTASGSRITDTQYF. CDR3 nucleotide sequence: TGCAGTGCTAGAACGGCTAGCGGGAGTCGTATCACAGATACGCAGTATTTT.

About this clonotype itself: The final CDR3 position lacks the conserved phenylalanine or tryptophan, pointing to a likely read error. The chain links TRBV6-2 or TRBV6-3 to TRBJ1-2; D not resolved. This CDR3 is 12 amino acids long. Deletions cut 5 bases from V and 6 bases from J, with 10 bases between. CDR1 and CDR2 from the germline V gene are MNHEY and SVGEGT. This CDR3 is CASSHRADGYTL. In DNA form, the CDR3 reads TGTGCCAGCAGTCACCGCGCAGATGGCTACACCCTC.

The chain carries TRBV27 and TRBJ1-6; a weak D match, TRBD1 (6 bases). From germline, CDR1 is MNHEY and CDR2 SMNVEV (reference sequence). V gave up 2 bases and J gave up 7 bases, with 15 bases separating them. The CDR3 totals 16 residues. This chain's CDR3 is CASSLHWRGANSPLHF. The CDR3 DNA is TGTGCCAGCAGTTTACACTGGCGGGGGGCAAATTCACCCCTCCACTTT.

This clonotype occurred many times. The V and J genes are TRBV6-6 and TRBJ2-6; no clear D. The germline V gene has CDR1 MNHNY and CDR2 SVGAGI (reference sequence). This CDR3 is 15 amino acids long. Deletions cut 0 bases from V and 1 base from J, with 4 bases between. In DNA, the CDR3 is TGTGCCAGCAGTTACTCGGGTTCTGGGGCCAACGTCCTGACTTTC. Protein sequence: CASSYSGSGANVLTF.

Judged by abundance, this clonotype is medium-sized (0.01 to 0.1%). CDR3 protein: CASSPRQDYGYTF. CDR3 nucleotides: TGTGCCAGCAGCCCCCGACAGGACTATGGCTACACCTTC. V gene TRBV9 combines with J gene TRBJ1-2; TRBD1 might be the D (6 bases). Per germline, CDR1 SGDLS and CDR2 YYNGEE. The ends were cut back, 4 bases at V and 3 bases at J, with 10 bases in the middle. The CDR3 sequence is 13 residues long.

The genes are TRBV15 and TRBJ2-5; TRBD1 matches at 11 bases. Trimming cost V 6 bases and J 1 base; bases outside gene matches: 4. The CDR3 runs 15 residues. Germline assignment: CDR1 LNHNV and CDR2 YYDKDF (reference sequence). CDR3 sequence: CATRGTGGFQETQYF. DNA for the CDR3: TGTGCCACCAGAGGGACAGGGGGTTTCCAAGAGACCCAGTACTTC. The entire variable domain, with the rest obtained from reference TRBV15 and TRBJ2-5, is as follows: DAMVIQNPRYQVTQFGKPVTLSCSQTLNHNVMYWYQQKSSQAPKLLFHYYDKDFNNEADTPDNFQSRRPNTSFCFLDIRSPGLGDTAMYLCATRGTGGFQETQYFGPGTRLLVL.

The sample holds a few counts of this clonotype. The gene calls are TRBV30 and TRBJ1-6, with a weak D call TRBD1 (5 bases). CDR3 length: 13 amino acids. V was clipped by 3 bases and J by 5 bases, with 8 bases between them. The germline gives CDR1 GTSNPN, CDR2 SVGIG (reference sequence). CDR3 DNA sequence: TGTGCCTGGAGACAGGTAGATAATTCACCCCTCCACTTT. Translation gives CAWRQVDNSPLHF.

This chain connects TRBV5-1 to TRBJ2-7, with a tentative D call TRBD1 (5 bases). Trimming cost V 1 base and J 3 bases, with 8 bases left between them. This CDR3 is 13 amino acids long. Germline V CDR1 and CDR2: SGHRS, YFSETQ. The CDR3 sequence is CASSLLGDYEQYF. CDR3 coding DNA: TGCGCCAGCAGCTTGTTAGGGGACTACGAGCAGTACTTC.

This clonotype has a handful of counts. The chain has TRBV6-1 and TRBJ2-2; no clear D. Germline lookup yields CDR1 MNHNS and CDR2 SASEGT. Trimming pared 4 bases from V and 6 bases from J, leaving 6 bases between. This CDR3 is built from 12 residues. CDR3 nucleotide sequence: TGTGCCAGCAGTGTTAATGCCGGGGAGCTGTTTTTT. It specifies CASSVNAGELFF.

The CDR3 DNA follows: TGTGCCAGCAGGGTACGGGACAGTCCCCACAATGAGCAGTTCTTC. It translates to CASRVRDSPHNEQFF. The chain combines TRBV9 with TRBJ2-1, with TRBD1 matching over 7 bases. V lost 5 bases, J lost 5 bases, and 10 bases stayed unmatched. Germline V CDR1 and CDR2: SGDLS, YYNGEE. This CDR3 comprises 15 residues.

This clonotype was seen repeatedly, ten times or more. The CDR3 DNA follows: TGTGCCAGCAGTTACTCAACGGGACACAGCTCTGGAAACACCATATATTTT. Translated: CASSYSTGHSSGNTIYF. The chain recombines TRBV6-5 with TRBJ1-3; D perhaps matches TRBD1 (6 bases). This CDR3 is built from 17 residues. Trimming took 0 bases from V and 0 from J, leaving 12 bases between them. Germline CDR1 MNHEY, CDR2 SVGAGI.

About this clonotype itself: A clone one base away is much larger, so this may be a read error. This chain connects TRBV5-1 to TRBJ1-6; D is unclear. The CDR3 loop spans 14 amino acids. V lost 0 bases and J lost 7, with 8 bases in between. Germline-derived CDR1 and CDR2 are SGHRS and YFSETQ. CDR3 nucleotide sequence: TGCGCCAGCAGCTTGGCGCAAACCAATTCACCCCTCCACTTT. Protein product: CASSLAQTNSPLHF.

Turning to this clonotype: A much larger clonotype is one base distant, so this may be a read error. The chain has TRBV12-3 or TRBV12-4 and TRBJ1-1; the D gene is possibly TRBD1 (5 bases). The CDR3 has 14 amino acids. CDR3 amino acids: CGSNFGDANTEAFF. CDR3 DNA: TGTGGCAGCAACTTCGGGGACGCGAACACTGAAGCTTTCTTT.

This clonotype was counted at least ten times. The chain couples TRBV7-2 to TRBJ2-1; the D gene is possibly TRBD2 (6 bases). Germline CDR1 SGHTA, CDR2 FQGNSA. V was trimmed by 5 bases and J by 7 bases, leaving 12 bases between them. This CDR3 contains 13 residues. The DNA of the CDR3 is TGTGCCAGCAGCCCGGGGGTGAGGAATGAGCAGTTCTTC. Residues: CASSPGVRNEQFF.

The chain joins TRBV7-9 to TRBJ1-1; D is undetermined. V lost 6 bases and J 8 bases, leaving 16 bases between the germline ends. Germline V lookup: CDR1 SEHNR, CDR2 FQNEAQ (reference sequence). The CDR3 sequence is 13 residues long. CDR3 sequence: CASSTSLVLEAFF. CDR3 bases: TGTGCCAGCAGTACAAGTTTGGTCCTCGAAGCTTTCTTT.

This clonotype has only a few counts. The chain uses TRBV20-1 and TRBJ2-5; maybe TRBD2 (5 bases). The V gene lost 0 bases and the J gene lost 6 bases, with 17 bases spanning the gap. CDR3 length equals 15 residues. Germline V gene data show CDR1 as DFQATT and CDR2 as SNEGSKA (reference sequence). The CDR3 sequence is CSARDTAPPGKTQYF. CDR3 sequence (DNA): TGCAGTGCTAGAGATACGGCTCCCCCGGGAAAGACCCAGTACTTC.

This clonotype was detected ten times or more. The rearrangement uses TRBV7-2 and TRBJ2-7; D may be TRBD1 (5 bases). The CDR3 covers 14 residues. Germline-derived CDR1 and CDR2 are SGHTA and FQGNSA. Trimming shortened V by 5 bases and J by 1 base, and 12 bases separated the two germline ends. CDR3 in DNA: TGTGCCAGCAGCCAAGACAGCCATTCCTACGAGCAGTACTTC. It translates to CASSQDSHSYEQYF.

Concerning this clonotype: A much bigger clone sits one base away, suggesting this may be a read error. This chain uses TRBV29-1 with TRBJ1-1; 12 bases line up with TRBD1. The CDR3 contains 15 residues. Germline trimming cut 2 bases from V and 6 bases from J; bases unmatched to any gene: 7. Germline CDR1 is SQVTM and CDR2 is ANQGSEA. Here the CDR3 DNA reads TGCAGCGTTGAATCCCGGGGACAGGGGGCCCCTGAAGCTTTCTTT. Its protein product is CSVESRGQGAPEAFF.